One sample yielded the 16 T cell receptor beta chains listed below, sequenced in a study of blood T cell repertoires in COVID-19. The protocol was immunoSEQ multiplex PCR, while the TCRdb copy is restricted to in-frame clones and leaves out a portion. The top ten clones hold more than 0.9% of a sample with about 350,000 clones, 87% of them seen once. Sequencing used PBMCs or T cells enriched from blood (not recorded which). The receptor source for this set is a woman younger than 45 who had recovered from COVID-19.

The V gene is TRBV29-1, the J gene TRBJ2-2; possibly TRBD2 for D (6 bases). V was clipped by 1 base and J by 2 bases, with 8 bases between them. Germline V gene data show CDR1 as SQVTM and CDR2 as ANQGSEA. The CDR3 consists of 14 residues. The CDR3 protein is CSVEVSGNTGELFF. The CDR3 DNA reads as TGCAGCGTTGAAGTTAGCGGTAACACCGGGGAGCTGTTTTTT.

DNA of the CDR3: TGTGCCTGGATAAGGGTAGCGGGGGGAGATTATCACGAGCAGTACTTC. Its protein product is CAWIRVAGGDYHEQYF. The genes are TRBV30 and TRBJ2-7; 10 bases map to TRBD2. J gave up 5 bases and V 4 bases, and 14 bases lay outside the gene matches. From germline, CDR1 is GTSNPN and CDR2 SVGIG (reference sequence). This CDR3 comprises 16 residues.

CDR3 residues: CASSIDRDYGYTF. The CDR3 coding sequence is TGTGCCAGTAGTATCGACAGGGACTATGGCTACACCTTC. The chain recombines TRBV19 with TRBJ1-2, with 7 bases that match TRBD1. The V segment lost 3 bases and the J segment 3 bases; nucleotides outside the gene matches: 1. Looked up from germline, CDR1 is LNHDA and CDR2 is SQIVND (reference sequence). This CDR3 region has 13 residues.

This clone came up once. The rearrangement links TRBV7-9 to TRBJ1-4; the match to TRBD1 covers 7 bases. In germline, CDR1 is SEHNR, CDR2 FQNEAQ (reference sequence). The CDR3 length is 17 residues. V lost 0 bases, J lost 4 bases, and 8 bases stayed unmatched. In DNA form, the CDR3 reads TGTGCCAGCAGCTTAGCGAGGAGACAGGGTCATAATGAAAAACTGTTTTTT. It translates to CASSLARRQGHNEKLFF. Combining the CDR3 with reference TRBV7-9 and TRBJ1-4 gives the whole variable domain DTGVSQNPRHKITKRGQNVTFRCDPISEHNRLYWYRQTLGQGPEFLTYFQNEAQLEKSRLLSDRFSAERPKGSFSTLEIQRTEQGDSAMYLCASSLARRQGHNEKLFFGSGTQLSVL.

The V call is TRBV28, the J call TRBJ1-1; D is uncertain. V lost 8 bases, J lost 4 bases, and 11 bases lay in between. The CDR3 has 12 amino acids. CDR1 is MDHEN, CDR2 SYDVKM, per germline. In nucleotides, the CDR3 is TGTGCCAGCGGACGGGGTACCACTGAAGCTTTCTTT. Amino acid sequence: CASGRGTTEAFF.

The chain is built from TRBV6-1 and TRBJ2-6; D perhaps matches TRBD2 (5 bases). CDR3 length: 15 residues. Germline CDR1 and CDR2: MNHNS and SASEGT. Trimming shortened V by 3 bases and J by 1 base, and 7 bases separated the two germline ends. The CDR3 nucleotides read TGTGCCAGCAGTGATCGGGGATCTGGGGCCAACGTCCTGACTTTC. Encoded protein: CASSDRGSGANVLTF.

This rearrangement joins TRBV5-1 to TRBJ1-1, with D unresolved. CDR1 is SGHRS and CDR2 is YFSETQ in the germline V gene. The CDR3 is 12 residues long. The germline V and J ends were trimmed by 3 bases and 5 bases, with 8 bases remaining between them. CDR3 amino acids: CASSSAGTEAFF. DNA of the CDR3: TGCGCCAGCAGCTCGGCCGGGACTGAAGCTTTCTTT.

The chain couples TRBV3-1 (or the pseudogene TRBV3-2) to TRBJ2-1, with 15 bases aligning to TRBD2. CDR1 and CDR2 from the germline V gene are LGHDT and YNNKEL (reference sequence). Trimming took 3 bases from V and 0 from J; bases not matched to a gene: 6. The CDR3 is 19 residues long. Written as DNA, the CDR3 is TGTGCCAGCAGCCAGCGGACTAGCGGGGGGGTAAGCTCCTACAATGAGCAGTTCTTC. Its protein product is CASSQRTSGGVSSYNEQFF.

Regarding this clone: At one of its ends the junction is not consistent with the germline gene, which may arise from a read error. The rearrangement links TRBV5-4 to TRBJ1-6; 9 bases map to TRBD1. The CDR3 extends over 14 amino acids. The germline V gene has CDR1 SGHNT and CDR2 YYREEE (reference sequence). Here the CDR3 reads CASRLDRGDSPLHF. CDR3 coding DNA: TGTGCCAGCAGGTTGGACAGGGGTGATTCACCCCTCCACTTT.

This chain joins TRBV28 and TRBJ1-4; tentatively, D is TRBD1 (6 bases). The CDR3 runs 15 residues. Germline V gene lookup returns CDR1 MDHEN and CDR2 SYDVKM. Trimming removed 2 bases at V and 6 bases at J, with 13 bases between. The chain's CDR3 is CASSLPGTIDEKLFF. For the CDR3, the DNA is TGTGCCAGCAGTTTACCCGGGACAATCGATGAAAAACTGTTTTTT.

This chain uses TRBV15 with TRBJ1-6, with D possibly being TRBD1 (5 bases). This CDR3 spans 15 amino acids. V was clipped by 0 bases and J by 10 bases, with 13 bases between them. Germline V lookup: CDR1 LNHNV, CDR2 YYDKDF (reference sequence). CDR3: CATSRDTRGGSPLHF. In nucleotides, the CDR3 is TGTGCCACCAGCAGAGATACGCGGGGGGGATCACCCCTCCACTTT.

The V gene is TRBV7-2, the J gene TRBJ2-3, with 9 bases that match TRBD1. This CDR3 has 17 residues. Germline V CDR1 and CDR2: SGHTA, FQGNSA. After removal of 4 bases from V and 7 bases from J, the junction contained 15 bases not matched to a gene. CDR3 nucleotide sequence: TGTGCCAGCAGCTCATACTCCGGGACAGGGACCTACAATACGCAGTATTTT. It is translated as CASSSYSGTGTYNTQYF.

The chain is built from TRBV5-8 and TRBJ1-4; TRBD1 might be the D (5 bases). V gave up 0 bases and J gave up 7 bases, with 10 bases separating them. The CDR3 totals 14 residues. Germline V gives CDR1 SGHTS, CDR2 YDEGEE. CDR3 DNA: TGTGCCAGCAGCTTGGCAGGGCGGGGTGAAAAACTGTTTTTT. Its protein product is CASSLAGRGEKLFF.

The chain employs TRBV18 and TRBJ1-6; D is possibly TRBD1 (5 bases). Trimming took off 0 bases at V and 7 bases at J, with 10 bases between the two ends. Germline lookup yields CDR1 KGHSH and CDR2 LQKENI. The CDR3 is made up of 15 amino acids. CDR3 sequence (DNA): TGTGCCAGCTCACCACCGGGAGGGGAAAATTCACCCCTCCACTTT. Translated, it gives CASSPPGGENSPLHF.

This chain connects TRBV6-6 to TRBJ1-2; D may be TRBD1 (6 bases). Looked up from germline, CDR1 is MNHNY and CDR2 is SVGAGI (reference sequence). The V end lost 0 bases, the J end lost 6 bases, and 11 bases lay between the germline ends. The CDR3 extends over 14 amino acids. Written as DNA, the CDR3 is TGTGCCAGCAGTTACTCTGGGGGCGCGGATGGCTACACCTTC. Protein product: CASSYSGGADGYTF.

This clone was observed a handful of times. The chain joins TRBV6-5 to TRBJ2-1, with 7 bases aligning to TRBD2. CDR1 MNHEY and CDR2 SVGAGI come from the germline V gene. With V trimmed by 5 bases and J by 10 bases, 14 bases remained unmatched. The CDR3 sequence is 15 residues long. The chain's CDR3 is CASSTVAGLPGEQFF. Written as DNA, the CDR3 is TGTGCCAGCAGTACCGTAGCGGGTCTGCCTGGGGAGCAGTTCTTC.